These 9 T cell receptor beta chains were all obtained from the same sample, sequenced in a study of blood T cell repertoires in COVID-19. TCRdb keeps only in-frame clones here, not all; method: immunoSEQ multiplex PCR. This table holds 300,000 to 400,000 clones, approximately 89% found once. The sample consisted of peripheral blood. All receptors come from a woman under 30 who had recovered from COVID-19.

The V gene is TRBV29-1, the J gene TRBJ1-1, with D tentatively TRBD1 (6 bases). Germline CDR1 and CDR2: SQVTM and ANQGSEA. This CDR3 contains 14 residues. The CDR3 spells CRGSSTGMNTEAFF. CDR3 DNA sequence: TGCAGAGGTTCCTCTACAGGGATGAACACTGAAGCTTTCTTT. Variable domain in full (rest from reference TRBV29-1 and TRBJ1-1): SAVISQKPSRDICQRGTSLTIQCQVDSQVTMMFWYRQQPGQSLTLIATANQGSEATYESGFVIDKFPISRPNLTFSTLTVSNMSPEDSSIYLCRGSSTGMNTEAFFGQGTRLTVV.

V and J are TRBV4-1 and TRBJ1-1; D ambiguous. The CDR3 extends over 14 amino acids. V was trimmed by 0 bases and J by 10 bases, leaving 15 bases between them. Germline CDR1 reads MGHRA; CDR2 reads YSYEKL. CDR3 DNA: TGCGCCAGCAGCCAAGAATCGGAATATGAGGGAGCTTTCTTT. Protein product: CASSQESEYEGAFF.

This clone was recorded a few times. The V gene is TRBV7-9, the J gene TRBJ2-1; 11 bases line up with TRBD1. The CDR3 totals 16 residues. V shed 2 bases and J 6 bases; nucleotides not matched to a gene: 6. Per the germline V gene, CDR1 is SEHNR and CDR2 is FQNEAQ (reference sequence). CDR3 sequence (DNA): TGTGCCAGCAGCTTACCCCGCGGGACAGGGGGCAATGAGCAGTTCTTC. Amino acids: CASSLPRGTGGNEQFF.

The rearrangement links TRBV11-2 to TRBJ2-6; weak D call: TRBD1 (6 bases). Germline V gives CDR1 SGHAT, CDR2 FQNNGV. The V gene lost 6 bases and the J gene lost 1 base, with 10 bases spanning the gap. The CDR3 extends over 15 amino acids. In DNA form, the CDR3 reads TGTGCCAGCAGTCCAGGGGTTTCTGGGGCCAACGTCCTGACTTTC. Translating it yields CASSPGVSGANVLTF.

This clone appeared a few times. The chain employs TRBV5-6 and TRBJ1-2; no definite D call. The germline CDR1 and CDR2 sequences are SGHDT and YYEEEE. V shed 4 bases and J shed 1 base, with 8 bases lying between them. The length of the CDR3 is 13 residues. In DNA form, the CDR3 reads TGTGCCAGCAGCGCGGGTCTTAACTATGGCTACACCTTC. This translates into CASSAGLNYGYTF.

The chain recombines TRBV7-6 with TRBJ2-1; TRBD1 matches 9 bases. J was trimmed by 3 bases and V by 5 bases; bases with no gene match: 5. The CDR3 is 15 residues long. Germline V gene data show CDR1 as SGHVS and CDR2 as FNYEAQ. The CDR3 DNA is TGTGCCAGCAGCGAAACAGGGGGCTTCTACAATGAGCAGTTCTTC. Translation gives CASSETGGFYNEQFF. The full variable domain, in which reference TRBV7-6 and TRBJ2-1 provide the parts outside the CDR3, is GAGVSQSPRYKVTKRGQDVALRCDPISGHVSLYWYRQALGQGPEFLTYFNYEAQQDKSGLPNDRFSAERPEGSISTLTIQRTEQRDSAMYRCASSETGGFYNEQFFGPGTRLTVL.

The rearrangement links TRBV11-3 to TRBJ2-1; 9 bases fit TRBD2. The germline V gene encodes CDR1 SGHNT and CDR2 YENEEA. The CDR3 is 16 amino acids. The J segment lost 9 bases and the V segment lost 4 bases, leaving 13 bases of the junction unmatched. The CDR3: CASSSPFSGSIAEQFF. For the CDR3, the DNA is TGTGCCAGCAGCTCTCCCTTTAGCGGGAGTATAGCTGAGCAGTTCTTC.

The V gene is TRBV7-6, the J gene TRBJ2-3, with a tentative D call TRBD2 (6 bases). CDR3 size: 16 residues. V was clipped by 6 bases and J by 5 bases, with 21 bases between them. Germline V CDR1 and CDR2: SGHVS, FNYEAQ. The CDR3 sequence is CASSNYGGEAGDTQYF. For the CDR3, the DNA is TGTGCCAGCAGTAACTATGGCGGGGAGGCCGGAGATACGCAGTATTTT.

The rearrangement links TRBV20-1 to TRBJ1-2, with no clear D. Germline V gives CDR1 DFQATT, CDR2 SNEGSKA (reference sequence). The V and J ends lost 5 bases and 3 bases respectively, with 7 bases between them. This CDR3 is built from 11 residues. This CDR3 reads CSAFIDYGYTF. Written as DNA, the CDR3 is TGCAGTGCTTTTATAGACTATGGCTACACCTTC.